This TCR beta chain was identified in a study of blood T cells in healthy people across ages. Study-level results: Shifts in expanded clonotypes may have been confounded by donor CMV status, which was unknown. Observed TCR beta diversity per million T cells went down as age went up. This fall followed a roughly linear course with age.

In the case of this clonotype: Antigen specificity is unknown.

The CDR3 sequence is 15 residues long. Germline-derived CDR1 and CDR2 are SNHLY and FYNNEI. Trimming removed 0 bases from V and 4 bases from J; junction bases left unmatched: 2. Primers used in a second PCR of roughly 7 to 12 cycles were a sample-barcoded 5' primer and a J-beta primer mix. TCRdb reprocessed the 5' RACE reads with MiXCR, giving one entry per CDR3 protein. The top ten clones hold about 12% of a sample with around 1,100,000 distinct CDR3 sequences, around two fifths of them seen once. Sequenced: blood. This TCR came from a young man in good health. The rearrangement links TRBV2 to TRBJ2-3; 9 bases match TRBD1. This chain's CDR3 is CASSEAGQGPDTQYF. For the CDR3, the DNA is TGTGCCAGCAGTGAAGCGGGACAGGGCCCAGATACGCAGTATTTT.